This TCR beta chain is drawn from a study of cytomegalovirus exposure and HLA in healthy donors. Whole-study findings and limits: Overall, roughly 170 TCR beta chains were annotated as cytomegalovirus-associated. It was reported in a later analysis that an Asian-associated ancestry cluster showed fewer N-insertions than the 666-donor mean. It was reported that TCR beta sequences correctly inferred the HLA-A and HLA-B alleles for most subjects. Later analysis demonstrated an association between a missense DCLRE1C variant and TCR beta V- and J-gene trimming.

With 60 Vbeta and 13 Jbeta primers, the PCR was carried out. The method was immunoSEQ multiplex PCR; TCRdb's version includes in-frame clones alone and lacks a portion of them. The sample comprises about 160,000 clones, roughly 85% of which are singletons, and roughly 9.3% rests with the top ten. As for this clone: The antigen is undetermined.

Input material: PBMCs. The source is a young man in good health and CMV-seropositive.

CDR3 in amino acids: CASTLTQGEGQPQHF. CDR3 nucleotide sequence: TGTGCCAGCACCTTAACACAGGGGGAAGGTCAGCCCCAGCATTTT. The V gene is TRBV6-6, the J gene TRBJ1-5; 8 nucleotides match TRBD1. Losses at the gene ends were 7 bases for V and 6 bases for J; bases not matched to a gene: 11. Germline loops: CDR1 MNHNY, CDR2 SVGAGI (reference sequence). This CDR3 contains 15 residues.